This TCR beta chain was recorded in a study of CD8 T cells in ankylosing spondylitis. Points from the study as a whole: Ankylosing spondylitis blood appeared to carry a characteristic TCR beta motif of seven to nine highly homologous variants. With a CD8+ phenotype, disease-linked clones were relatively rare in peripheral blood. Researchers reportedly found disease-linked clones significantly enriched in matched ankylosing spondylitis synovial fluid. Past research had described some motif variants in reactive arthritis synovial fluid and blood.

Trimming stripped 3 bases from V and 10 bases from J, with 15 bases between. Per the germline V gene, CDR1 is MNHEY and CDR2 is SMNVEV (reference sequence). This CDR3 is 13 amino acids long. Regarding this clonotype: Antigen specificity is unknown.

With molecular barcodes, quantitative 5'-RACE was used to make the TCR beta libraries. TCRdb re-analysed the 5' RACE reads in MiXCR, keeping a single row per CDR3 protein. Of about 540,000 distinct CDR3 sequences listed, about an eighth are singletons. This clonotype originated in a male donor with ankylosing spondylitis. V and J are TRBV27 and TRBJ1-1; D may be TRBD1 (6 bases). The sequenced sample consisted of blood, either unsorted or a sorted T cell fraction (not recorded which). CDR3 nucleotides: TGTGCCAGCAGTTTGTGGGGGGCGCATTCAGCTTTCTTT. It specifies CASSLWGAHSAFF.